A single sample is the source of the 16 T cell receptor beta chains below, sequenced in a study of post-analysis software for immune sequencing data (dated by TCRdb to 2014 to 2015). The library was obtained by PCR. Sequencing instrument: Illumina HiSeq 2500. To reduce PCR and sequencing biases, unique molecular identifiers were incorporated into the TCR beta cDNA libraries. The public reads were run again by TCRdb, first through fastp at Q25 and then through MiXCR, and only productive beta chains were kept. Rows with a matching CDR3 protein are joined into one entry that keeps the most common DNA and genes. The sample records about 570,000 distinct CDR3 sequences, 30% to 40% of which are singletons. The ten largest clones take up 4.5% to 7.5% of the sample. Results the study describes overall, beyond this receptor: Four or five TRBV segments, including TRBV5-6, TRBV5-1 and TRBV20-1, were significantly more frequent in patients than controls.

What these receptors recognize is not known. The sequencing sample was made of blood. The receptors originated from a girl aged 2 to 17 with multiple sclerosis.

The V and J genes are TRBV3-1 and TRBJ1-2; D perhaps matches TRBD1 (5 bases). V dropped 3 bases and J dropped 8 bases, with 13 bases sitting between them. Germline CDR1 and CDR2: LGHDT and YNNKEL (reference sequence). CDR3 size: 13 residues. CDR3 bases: TGTGCCAGCAGCCATTCCCCCAGGGTCGGCTACACCTTC. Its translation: CASSHSPRVGYTF.

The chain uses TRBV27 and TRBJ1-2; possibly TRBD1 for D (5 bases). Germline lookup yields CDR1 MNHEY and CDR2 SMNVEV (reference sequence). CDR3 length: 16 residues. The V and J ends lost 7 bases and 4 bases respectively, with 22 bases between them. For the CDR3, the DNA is TGTGCCAGCATGTCCCCGGGGGAGCCCGAAGGCTATGGCTACACCTTC. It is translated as CASMSPGEPEGYGYTF.

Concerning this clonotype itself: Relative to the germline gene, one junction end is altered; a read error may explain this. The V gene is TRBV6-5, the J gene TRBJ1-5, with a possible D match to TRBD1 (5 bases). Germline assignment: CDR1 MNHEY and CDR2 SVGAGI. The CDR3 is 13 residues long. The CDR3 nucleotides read TGTGCCAGCAGTTTTGACAGCACTCAGCCCCAGCATTTT. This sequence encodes CASSFDSTQPQHF.

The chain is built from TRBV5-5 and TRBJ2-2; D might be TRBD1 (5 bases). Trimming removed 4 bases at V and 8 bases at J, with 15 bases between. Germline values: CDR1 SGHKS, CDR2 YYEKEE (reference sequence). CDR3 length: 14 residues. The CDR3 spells CASSQMSRVGELFF. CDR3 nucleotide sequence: TGTGCCAGCAGCCAGATGTCCAGGGTAGGGGAGCTGTTTTTT.

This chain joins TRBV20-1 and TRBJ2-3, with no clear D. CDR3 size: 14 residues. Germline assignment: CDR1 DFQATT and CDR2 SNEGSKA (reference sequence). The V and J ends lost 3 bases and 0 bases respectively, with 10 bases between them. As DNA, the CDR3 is TGCAGTGCTAGCCCTCTATCTAGCACAGATACGCAGTATTTT. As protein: CSASPLSSTDTQYF.

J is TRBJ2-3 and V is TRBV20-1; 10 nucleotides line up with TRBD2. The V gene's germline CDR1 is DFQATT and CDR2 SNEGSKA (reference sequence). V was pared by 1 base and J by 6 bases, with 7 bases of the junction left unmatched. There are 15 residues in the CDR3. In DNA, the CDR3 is TGCAGTGCTAGAGGATGGAGCGGGGGGGTGGATACGCAGTATTTT. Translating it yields CSARGWSGGVDTQYF.

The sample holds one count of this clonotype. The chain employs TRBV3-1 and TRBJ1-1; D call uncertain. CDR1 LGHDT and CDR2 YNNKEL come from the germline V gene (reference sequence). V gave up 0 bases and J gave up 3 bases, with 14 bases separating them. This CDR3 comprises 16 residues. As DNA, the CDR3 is TGTGCCAGCAGCCAAGATGATCCGGGTTTGCACACTGAAGCTTTCTTT. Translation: CASSQDDPGLHTEAFF.

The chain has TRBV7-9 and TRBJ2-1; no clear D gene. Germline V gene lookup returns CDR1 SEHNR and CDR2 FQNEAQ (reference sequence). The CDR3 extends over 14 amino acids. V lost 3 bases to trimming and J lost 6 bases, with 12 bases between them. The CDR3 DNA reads TGTGCCAGCAGCTTCACACCTGAATCCAATGAGCAGTTCTTC. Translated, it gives CASSFTPESNEQFF.

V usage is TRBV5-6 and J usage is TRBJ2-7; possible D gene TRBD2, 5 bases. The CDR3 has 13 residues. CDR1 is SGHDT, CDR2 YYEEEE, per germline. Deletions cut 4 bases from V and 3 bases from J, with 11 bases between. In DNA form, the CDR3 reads TGTGCCAGCAGCACCGGGAACTTCTACGAGCAGTACTTC. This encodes CASSTGNFYEQYF. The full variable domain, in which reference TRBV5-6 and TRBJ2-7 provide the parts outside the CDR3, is DAGVTQSPTHLIKTRGQQVTLRCSPKSGHDTVSWYQQALGQGPQFIFQYYEEEERQRGNFPDRFSGHQFPNYSSELNVNALLLGDSALYLCASSTGNFYEQYFGPGTRLTVT.

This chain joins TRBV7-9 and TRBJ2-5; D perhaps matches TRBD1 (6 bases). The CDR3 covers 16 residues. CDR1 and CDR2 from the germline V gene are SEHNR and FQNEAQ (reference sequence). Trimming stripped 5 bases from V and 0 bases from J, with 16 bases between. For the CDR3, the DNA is TGTGCCAGCAGCCTTGGCAGGGGTCTGTACCAAGAGACCCAGTACTTC. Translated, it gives CASSLGRGLYQETQYF. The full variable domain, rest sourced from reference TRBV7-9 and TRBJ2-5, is DTGVSQNPRHKITKRGQNVTFRCDPISEHNRLYWYRQTLGQGPEFLTYFQNEAQLEKSRLLSDRFSAERPKGSFSTLEIQRTEQGDSAMYLCASSLGRGLYQETQYFGPGTRLLVL.

The CDR3: CSVATGNTIYF. In nucleotides, the CDR3 is TGCAGCGTGGCGACGGGAAACACCATATATTTT. V is TRBV29-1 and J is TRBJ1-3, with D hard to call. The CDR3 is made up of 11 amino acids. Germline V gene data show CDR1 as SQVTM and CDR2 as ANQGSEA. Trimming left V 6 bases short and J 4 bases short, with 7 bases between.

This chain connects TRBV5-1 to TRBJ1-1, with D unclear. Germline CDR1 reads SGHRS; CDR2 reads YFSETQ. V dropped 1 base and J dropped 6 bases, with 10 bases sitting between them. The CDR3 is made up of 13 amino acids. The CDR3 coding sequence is TGCGCCAGCAGCTTGCGGGGAATTCCTGAAGCTTTCTTT. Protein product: CASSLRGIPEAFF.

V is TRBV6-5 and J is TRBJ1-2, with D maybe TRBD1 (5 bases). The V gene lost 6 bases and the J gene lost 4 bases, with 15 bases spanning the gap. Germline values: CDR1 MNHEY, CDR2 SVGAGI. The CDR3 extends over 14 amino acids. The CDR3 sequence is CASRRPGQAYGYTF. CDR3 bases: TGTGCCAGCAGGCGACCGGGGCAGGCCTATGGCTACACCTTC.

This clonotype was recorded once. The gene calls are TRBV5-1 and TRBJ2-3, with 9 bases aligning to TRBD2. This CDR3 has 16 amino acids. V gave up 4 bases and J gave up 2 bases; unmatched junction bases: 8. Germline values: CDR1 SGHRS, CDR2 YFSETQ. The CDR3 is CASSITAGGPTDTQYF. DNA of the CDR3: TGCGCCAGCAGCATTACAGCGGGGGGCCCCACAGATACGCAGTATTTT.

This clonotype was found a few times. The CDR3 bases are TGTGCCAGCAGCCTAGAGGGGGGGTTCTGGGAGACCCAGTACTTC. Protein: CASSLEGGFWETQYF. The chain carries TRBV12-3 or TRBV12-4 and TRBJ2-5, with D possibly being TRBD2 (7 bases). There are 15 residues in the CDR3. With 6 bases removed from V and 5 bases from J, the gap between germline ends came to 19 bases.

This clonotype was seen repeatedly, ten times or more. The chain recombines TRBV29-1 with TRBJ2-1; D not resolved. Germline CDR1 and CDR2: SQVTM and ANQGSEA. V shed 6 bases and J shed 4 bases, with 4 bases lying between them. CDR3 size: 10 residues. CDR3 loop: CSVFYNEQFF. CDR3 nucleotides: TGCAGCGTCTTTTACAATGAGCAGTTCTTC.